Here is one T cell receptor beta chain with its context. Its specificity is unknown. Constant-segment primers served in 5'RACE that generated TCR alpha and TCR beta cDNA libraries bearing sample barcodes and UMIs. TCRdb passed the 5' RACE reads through MiXCR, listing each CDR3 protein once. The table lists roughly 190,000 distinct CDR3 sequences, 27% of them singletons. The data stem from a study of T-cell memory formation after mild COVID-19. Study-wide points: Pre-infection memory already had some responding clones, implying cross-reactive memory joined.

The germline CDR1 and CDR2 sequences are MNHEY and SMNVEV (reference sequence). This CDR3 has 14 amino acids. Trimming cost V 3 bases and J 2 bases, with 9 bases left between them. Sequenced sample: PBMCs or a T cell subset sorted from them (not recorded which). This rearrangement joins TRBV27 to TRBJ2-3; D ambiguous. The clonotype comes from an adult woman who had mild COVID-19 (a few samples of this study predate the infection). Cell type and time point are not known. This chain's CDR3 is CASSFGRYTDTQYF. The CDR3 DNA sequence: TGTGCCAGCAGTTTCGGCCGGTACACAGATACGCAGTATTTT.